Listed below are T cell receptor beta chains from one sample, sequenced in a study of cytomegalovirus exposure and HLA in healthy donors. Profiled with immunoSEQ multiplex PCR; TCRdb holds only in-frame clones, not every one. The sample has around 300,000 clones; approximately 88% are singletons. The sample consisted of PBMCs. Receptors originate from a man in his thirties or forties in good health and CMV-seronegative. CDR3s include the opening cysteine and the closing phenylalanine or tryptophan. Fields, in order: V gene, J gene, D gene, clone size, CDR3 DNA, CDR3 protein. D genes are given only for firm matches. Clone size is given for some rows only: seen once, a few or many times, or a class if the clone is expanded.

>TRBV12-5|TRBJ1-5|TRBD1|.
TGTGCTAGTGGTTTGTTATCCGGGACAGGGGTGGGGTATAGCAATCAGCCCCAGCATTTT
CASGLLSGTGVGYSNQPQHF
>TRBV27|TRBJ1-2|.|.
TGTGCCAGCAGACCCGGTTTGGGCACGACCTCAGTCTACACCTTC
CASRPGLGTTSVYTF
>TRBV5-1|TRBJ2-7|.|.
TGCGCCAGCAGCTTGGTAAGCCAATACGAGCAGTACTTC
CASSLVSQYEQYF
>TRBV5-5|TRBJ2-4|.|.
TGTGCCAGCAGCTTGGAGTGGCGGACCAAAAACATTCAGTACTTC
CASSLEWRTKNIQYF
>TRBV7-9|TRBJ1-5|TRBD1|.
TGTGCCAGCAGCTTTGGTTTTTCCAGGGGGCCCCAGCCCCAGCATTTT
CASSFGFSRGPQPQHF
>TRBV15|TRBJ1-2|.|.
TGTGCCACCAGCAGAGTTTTGGCAGGGGCGCCCCCTCACTATGGCTACACCTTC
CATSRVLAGAPPHYGYTF
>TRBV5-1|TRBJ1-4|.|.
TGCGCCAGCAGCTTGGTGGCAGGGGTAATGGATGAAAAACTGTTTTTT
CASSLVAGVMDEKLFF
>TRBV6-5|TRBJ2-5|.|.
TGTGCCAGCAGCTCGGACTGGGCTCGGGAGACCCAGTACTTC
CASSSDWARETQYF
>TRBV19|TRBJ2-1|TRBD1|.
TGTGCCAGTAGTACGGGACAGCTTTACTACAATGAGCAGTTCTTC
CASSTGQLYYNEQFF
>TRBV13|TRBJ2-1|.|.
TGTGCCAGCAGCCCCCCTCAGGGATGGGGTGACAATGAGCAGTTCTTC
CASSPPQGWGDNEQFF
>TRBV11-2|TRBJ2-3|.|once
TGTGCCAGCAGCTACGGACAGGGAGGGCCGTCTTCCTCCACAGATACGCAGTATTTT
CASSYGQGGPSSSTDTQYF
>TRBV7-2|TRBJ2-5|.|.
TGTGCCAGCAGCTCAGGGGGGATTTTGGAGACCCAGTACTTC
CASSSGGILETQYF
>TRBV7-9|TRBJ1-2|.|.
TGTGCCAGCAGCTTAGGGTTACAGCCCTATGGCTACACCTTC
CASSLGLQPYGYTF
>TRBV19|TRBJ1-4|TRBD1|few
TGTGCCAGTAGTACCAGGAGAGGACAGGGGTCTAATGAAAAACTGTTTTTT
CASSTRRGQGSNEKLFF
>TRBV19|TRBJ2-7|TRBD1|once
TGTGCCAGTAGTATCATGCCCGGGACAGGGAACGAGCAGTACTTC
CASSIMPGTGNEQYF
>TRBV7-9|TRBJ1-1|TRBD1|.
TGTGCCAGCACCCCGGACAGGGCGAAAGCTTTCTTT
CASTPDRAKAFF
>TRBV5-1|TRBJ1-2|TRBD1|.
TGCGCCAGCAGCTTGGGGGGTCGTGGTTGGACAGGGGATATTTATGGCTACACCTTC
CASSLGGRGWTGDIYGYTF
>TRBV4-1|TRBJ1-2|.|.
TGCGCCAGCAGCCCACAGGCGAATCATGGCTACACCTTC
CASSPQANHGYTF
>TRBV7-9|TRBJ1-2|.|once
TGTGCCAGCAGCTTAAGTGACAGTGGTGGCTATGGCTACACCTTC
CASSLSDSGGYGYTF
>TRBV5-1|TRBJ2-7|.|.
TGCGCCAGCAGCTTGAACTCAGGGGTAGCCTACGAGCAGTACTTC
CASSLNSGVAYEQYF
>TRBV7-9|TRBJ1-2|TRBD1|.
TGTGCCAGCAGCTCACAGGGGCCGAACTATGGCTACACCTTC
CASSSQGPNYGYTF
>TRBV7-9|TRBJ1-5|.|.
TGTGCCAGCAGCTTAGGGGGAGGGTATCAGCCCCAGCATTTT
CASSLGGGYQPQHF
>TRBV7-6|TRBJ1-5|.|.
TGTGCCAGCAGCTTAGCGCCGGGGAATCAGCCCCAGCATTTT
CASSLAPGNQPQHF
>TRBV6-6|TRBJ1-2|.|few
TGTGCCAGCAGTTACCGGACAGAGCCCGCAATTGGAGGCTACACCTTC
CASSYRTEPAIGGYTF